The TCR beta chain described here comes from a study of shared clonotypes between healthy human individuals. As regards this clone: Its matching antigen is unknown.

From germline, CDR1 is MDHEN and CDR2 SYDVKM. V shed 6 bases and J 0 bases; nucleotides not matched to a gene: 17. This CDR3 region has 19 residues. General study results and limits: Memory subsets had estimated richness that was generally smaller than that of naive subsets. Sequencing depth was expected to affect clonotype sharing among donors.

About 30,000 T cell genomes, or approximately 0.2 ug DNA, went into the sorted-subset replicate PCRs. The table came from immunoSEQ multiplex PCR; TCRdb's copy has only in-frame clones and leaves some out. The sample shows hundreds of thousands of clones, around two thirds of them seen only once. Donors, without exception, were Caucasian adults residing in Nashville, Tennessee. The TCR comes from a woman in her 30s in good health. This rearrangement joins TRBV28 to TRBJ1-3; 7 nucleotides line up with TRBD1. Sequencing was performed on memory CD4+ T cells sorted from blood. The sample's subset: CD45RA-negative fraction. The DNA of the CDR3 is TGTGCCAGCAGACCATTGCCCCTGACAGGGCCGAGCTCTGGAAACACCATATATTTT. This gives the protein CASRPLPLTGPSSGNTIYF.